Each of the 19 T cell receptor beta chains below was sequenced from the same sample in a study of long-term antiretroviral therapy in people with HIV (dated by TCRdb to 2021 to 2024). The immunoSEQ hsTCRB v3.0 assay was used at survey level resolution to sequence the TRB variable region. The table was pulled from immuneACCESS by TCRdb, which kept in-frame rearrangements only. Such tables lose some clones; where checked, under half of the loss comes from unresolved V genes, and the rest has no known cause. The sample records over 30,000 clones, about four fifths of which are singletons. About 3% of the sample belongs to the ten largest clones. Source: unsorted PBMCs, taken 1.9 years after starting antiretroviral therapy. Every receptor here comes from a man between 18 and 29 years old with HIV.

On this clone itself: Mismatch with germline at one junction end may stem from a read error. The chain links TRBV7-7 to TRBJ2-5; TRBD1 is a possible D gene (6 bases). The CDR3 loop spans 14 amino acids. The germline CDR1 and CDR2 sequences are SSHAT and FNYEAQ (reference sequence). This CDR3 reads CASSLAGQQETQYF. CDR3 sequence (DNA): TGTGCTAGCAGCTTAGCTGGACAGCAAGAGACCCAGTACTTC.

V usage is TRBV7-9 and J usage is TRBJ1-2; D is unresolved. CDR1 and CDR2 from the germline V gene are SEHNR and FQNEAQ (reference sequence). Trimming took off 4 bases at V and 0 bases at J, with 6 bases between the two ends. The CDR3 has 13 residues. This CDR3 reads CASSSASNYGYTF. The CDR3 coding sequence is TGTGCCAGCAGCTCGGCGTCTAACTATGGCTACACCTTC.

The gene calls are TRBV5-5 and TRBJ1-2; TRBD1 aligns across 10 bases. The germline gives CDR1 SGHKS, CDR2 YYEKEE (reference sequence). The CDR3 runs to 16 residues. The trim removed 0 bases at V and 8 bases at J, leaving 10 bases unmatched. In nucleotides, the CDR3 is TGTGCCAGCAGCTTGGTGGTGAGACAGGGGGCAATCGGCTACACCTTC. This translates into CASSLVVRQGAIGYTF.

The V gene is TRBV6-1, the J gene TRBJ1-1; weak D call: TRBD1 (6 bases). Germline CDR1 MNHNS, CDR2 SASEGT. The CDR3 is 15 residues long. Trimming removed 6 bases at V and 4 bases at J, with 18 bases between. CDR3 coding DNA: TGTGCCAGCAGAGACATTCACAGGGATGGCACTGAAGCTTTCTTT. Protein sequence: CASRDIHRDGTEAFF.

This clone was seen a single time. The rearrangement uses TRBV15 and TRBJ1-2, with D perhaps matching TRBD1 (5 bases). The V end was cut by 4 bases, the J end by 4 bases, with 16 bases between. The CDR3 is 15 amino acids. The germline gives CDR1 LNHNV, CDR2 YYDKDF (reference sequence). DNA for the CDR3: TGTGCCACCAGCACCCCGAGGGACCCATTCTATGGCTACACCTTC. Encoded protein: CATSTPRDPFYGYTF.

The V call is TRBV11-2, the J call TRBJ2-3; 9 nucleotides agree with TRBD2. Trimming removed 1 base from V and 5 bases from J; junction bases left unmatched: 4. CDR3 length: 15 amino acids. The germline CDR1 and CDR2 sequences are SGHAT and FQNNGV. CDR3 protein: CASSLGGSGGDTQYF. CDR3 in DNA: TGTGCCAGCAGCTTAGGGGGTAGCGGGGGAGATACGCAGTATTTT. The complete variable domain, with remaining parts taken from reference TRBV11-2 and TRBJ2-3, reads EAGVAQSPRYKIIEKRQSVAFWCNPISGHATLYWYQQILGQGPKLLIQFQNNGVVDDSQLPKDRFSAERLKGVDSTLKIQPAKLEDSAVYLCASSLGGSGGDTQYFGPGTRLTVL.

CDR3 nucleotide sequence: TGTGCCATCAGTCCGGGGCCTCCGGCTAATGAAAAACTGTTTTTT. Its protein is CAISPGPPANEKLFF. The chain is built from TRBV10-3 and TRBJ1-4; D might be TRBD1 (5 bases). With 5 bases removed from V and 3 bases from J, the gap between germline ends came to 13 bases. In germline, CDR1 is ENHRY, CDR2 SYGVKD. The CDR3 is 15 amino acids.

This chain uses TRBV14 with TRBJ2-2, with 14 bases matching TRBD2. This CDR3 comprises 16 residues. CDR1 is SGHDN and CDR2 is FVKESK in the germline V gene. Trimming removed 4 bases from V and 5 bases from J; junction bases left unmatched: 3. CDR3 region: CASSPGLAGVTGELFF. In DNA, the CDR3 is TGTGCCAGCAGCCCGGGACTAGCGGGGGTAACCGGGGAGCTGTTTTTT.

This clone is a singleton in its sample. This chain connects TRBV6-1 to TRBJ1-5; D is possibly TRBD1 (6 bases). The V and J ends lost 0 bases and 9 bases respectively, with 15 bases between them. The CDR3 loop spans 15 amino acids. The germline V gene has CDR1 MNHNS and CDR2 SASEGT. The CDR3 sequence: CASSEAGAGEGPQHF. DNA of the CDR3: TGTGCCAGCAGTGAAGCAGGGGCAGGGGAGGGGCCCCAGCATTTT.

The rearrangement links TRBV6-5 to TRBJ2-1; TRBD1 aligns across 10 bases. After removal of 6 bases from V and 4 bases from J, the junction contained 6 bases not matched to a gene. Germline V gene lookup returns CDR1 MNHEY and CDR2 SVGAGI. The length of the CDR3 is 15 residues. The CDR3 DNA follows: TGTGCCAGCAGCCGGGACAGGGGACAATACAATGAGCAGTTCTTC. Amino acids: CASSRDRGQYNEQFF.

The chain has TRBV6-6 and TRBJ2-1; D may be TRBD2 (6 bases). Germline CDR1 is MNHNY and CDR2 is SVGAGI (reference sequence). The CDR3 is 15 amino acids. With 5 bases removed from V and 8 bases from J, the gap between germline ends came to 19 bases. CDR3 amino acids: CASSPGTLGTDEQFF. The CDR3 DNA reads as TGTGCCAGCAGTCCCGGGACTCTTGGGACGGATGAGCAGTTCTTC.

The chain uses TRBV2 and TRBJ2-3; D might be TRBD1 or TRBD2, each matching 5 bases. The germline gives CDR1 SNHLY, CDR2 FYNNEI. This CDR3 contains 12 residues. The V end lost 6 bases, the J end lost 5 bases, and 9 bases lay between the germline ends. The CDR3 bases are TGTGCCAGCAGACGTGGGGGAGATACGCAGTATTTT. Translated, it gives CASRRGGDTQYF.

The chain links TRBV7-8 to TRBJ1-4, with D perhaps matching TRBD1 (6 bases). The CDR3 extends over 14 amino acids. The germline CDR1 and CDR2 sequences are SGHVS and FQNEAQ. Trimming pared 3 bases from V and 7 bases from J, leaving 12 bases between. CDR3 nucleotide sequence: TGTGCCAGCAGCTTGGACACAGGGCGTGAAAAACTGTTTTTT. Translating gives CASSLDTGREKLFF.

V and J are TRBV5-1 and TRBJ2-2, with 8 nucleotides matching TRBD2. This CDR3 comprises 14 residues. Germline loops: CDR1 SGHRS, CDR2 YFSETQ. With 4 bases clipped from V and 6 bases from J, the junction kept 5 bases outside the gene matches. CDR3 sequence reads: CASSRGGDSGELFF. The CDR3, as DNA: TGCGCCAGCAGCCGGGGGGGGGACTCCGGGGAGCTGTTTTTT.

A few counts support this clone. This chain uses TRBV28 with TRBJ2-1, with D perhaps matching TRBD1 (5 bases). V lost 6 bases to trimming and J lost 5 bases, with 11 bases between them. Germline lookup yields CDR1 MDHEN and CDR2 SYDVKM. There are 13 residues in the CDR3. This CDR3 reads CASRGGADNEQFF. The DNA of the CDR3 is TGTGCCAGCAGGGGTGGGGCCGACAATGAGCAGTTCTTC.

The V call is TRBV2, the J call TRBJ2-3; D may match TRBD1 or TRBD2 (5 bases each). CDR3 length: 14 residues. CDR1 is SNHLY and CDR2 is FYNNEI in the germline V gene. Trimming took 7 bases from V and 2 from J, leaving 13 bases between them. CDR3 residues: CASTTGRNTDTQYF. The CDR3 nucleotides are TGTGCCAGCACAACGGGGCGGAACACAGATACGCAGTATTTT.

This clone was counted only a few times. The chain employs TRBV28 and TRBJ1-1; 7 nucleotides align to TRBD1. CDR3 length equals 11 residues. CDR1 is MDHEN and CDR2 is SYDVKM in the germline V gene. Trimming removed 7 bases from V and 10 bases from J; junction bases left unmatched: 6. Written as DNA, the CDR3 is TGTGCCAGCAACACAGGGGAGGTAGCTTTCTTT. Residues: CASNTGEVAFF. The whole variable domain, remainder taken from reference TRBV28 and TRBJ1-1, is DVKVTQSSRYLVKRTGEKVFLECVQDMDHENMFWYRQDPGLGLRLIYFSYDVKMKEKGDIPEGYSVSREKKERFSLILESASTNQTSMYLCASNTGEVAFFGQGTRLTVV.

This clone showed up just a few times. This sequence joins TRBV2 and TRBJ1-1; D not certain. The CDR3 has 15 residues. Trimming left V 0 bases short and J 0 bases short, with 8 bases between. Germline loops: CDR1 SNHLY, CDR2 FYNNEI. CDR3 in amino acids: CASSEALNMNTEAFF. CDR3 nucleotides: TGTGCCAGCAGTGAAGCGTTAAACATGAACACTGAAGCTTTCTTT. The complete variable domain, with remaining parts taken from reference TRBV2 and TRBJ1-1, reads EPEVTQTPSHQVTQMGQEVILRCVPISNHLYFYWYRQILGQKVEFLVSFYNNEISEKSEIFDDQFSVERPDGSNFTLKIRSTKLEDSAMYFCASSEALNMNTEAFFGQGTRLTVV.

CDR3 nucleotides: TGTGCCACCAAGGACTCTGGGGCCAACGTCCTGACTTTC. Translation gives CATKDSGANVLTF. The chain recombines TRBV14 with TRBJ2-6; no reliable D call. Trimming stripped 10 bases from V and 0 bases from J, with 7 bases between. This CDR3 is built from 13 residues. Germline CDR1 reads SGHDN; CDR2 reads FVKESK.